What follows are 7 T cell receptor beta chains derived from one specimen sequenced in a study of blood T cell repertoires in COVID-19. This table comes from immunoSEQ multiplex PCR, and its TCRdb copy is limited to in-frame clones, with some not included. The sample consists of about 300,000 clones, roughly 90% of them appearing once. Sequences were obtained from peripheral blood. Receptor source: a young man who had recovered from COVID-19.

In DNA form, the CDR3 reads TGTGCCAGCAGCTTAGGGGCTTCCGGGGATAGCTCCTACGAGCAGTACTTC. As protein: CASSLGASGDSSYEQYF. The chain has TRBV7-9 and TRBJ2-7; D may be TRBD2 (5 bases). The CDR3 length is 17 residues. Germline CDR1 SEHNR, CDR2 FQNEAQ (reference sequence). V dropped 1 base and J dropped 0 bases, with 16 bases sitting between them.

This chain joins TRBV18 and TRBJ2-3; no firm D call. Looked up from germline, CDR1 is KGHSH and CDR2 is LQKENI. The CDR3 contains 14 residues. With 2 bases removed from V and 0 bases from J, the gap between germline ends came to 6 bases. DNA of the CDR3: TGTGCCAGCTCACCAGGCATTAGCACAGATACGCAGTATTTT. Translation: CASSPGISTDTQYF.

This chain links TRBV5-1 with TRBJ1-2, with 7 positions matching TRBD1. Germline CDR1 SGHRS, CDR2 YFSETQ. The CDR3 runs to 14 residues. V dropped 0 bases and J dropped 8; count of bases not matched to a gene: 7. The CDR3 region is CASSLVEGAGGYTF. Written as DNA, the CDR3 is TGCGCCAGCAGCTTGGTGGAGGGGGCAGGAGGCTACACCTTC.

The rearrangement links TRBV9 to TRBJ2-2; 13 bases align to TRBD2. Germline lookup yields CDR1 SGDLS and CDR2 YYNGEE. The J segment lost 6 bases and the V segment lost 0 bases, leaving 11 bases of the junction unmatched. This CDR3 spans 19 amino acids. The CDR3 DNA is TGTGCCAGCAGCGTAGGACCGTACCTGGGACTAGCGGGATCCGGGGAGCTGTTTTTT. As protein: CASSVGPYLGLAGSGELFF.

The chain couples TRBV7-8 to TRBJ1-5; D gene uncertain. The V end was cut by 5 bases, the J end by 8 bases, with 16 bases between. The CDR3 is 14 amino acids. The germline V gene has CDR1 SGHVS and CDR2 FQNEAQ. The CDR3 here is CASSLGSGTEPQHF. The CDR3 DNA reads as TGTGCCAGCAGCCTAGGGTCTGGTACGGAGCCCCAGCATTTT.

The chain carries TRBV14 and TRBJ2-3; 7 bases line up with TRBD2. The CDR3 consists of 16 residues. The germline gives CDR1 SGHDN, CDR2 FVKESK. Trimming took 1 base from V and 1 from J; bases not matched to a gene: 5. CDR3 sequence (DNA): TGTGCCAGCAGCCAAGGTCGTACTAGCGGCACAGATACGCAGTATTTT. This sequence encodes CASSQGRTSGTDTQYF.

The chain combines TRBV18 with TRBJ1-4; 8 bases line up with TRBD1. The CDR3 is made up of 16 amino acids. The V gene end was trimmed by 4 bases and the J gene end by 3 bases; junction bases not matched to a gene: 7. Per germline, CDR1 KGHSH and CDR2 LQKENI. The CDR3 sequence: CASSHGQGISNEKLFF. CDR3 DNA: TGTGCCAGCTCACATGGACAGGGAATTTCTAATGAAAAACTGTTTTTT. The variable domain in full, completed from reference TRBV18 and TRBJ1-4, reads NAGVMQNPRHLVRRRGQEARLRCSPMKGHSHVYWYRQLPEEGLKFMVYLQKENIIDESGMPKERFSAEFPKEGPSILRIQQVVRGDSAAYFCASSHGQGISNEKLFFGSGTQLSVL.